A selection of T cell receptor beta chains follows, all from one sample in a study of shared clonotypes between healthy human individuals. Measured with immunoSEQ multiplex PCR; TCRdb has only the in-frame clones, and not every one. The sample carries roughly 2,300,000 clones, about nine tenths recorded once. Sequenced material: naive CD4+ T cells from PBMCs. These receptors originate from a young man in good health. Some clones in this sample may be carry-over from other donors' samples. The CDR3 runs from the conserved cysteine through the conserved F or W. The D gene is left open where the match is weak. Some rows have no size entry. The others give once, few or many, or a class for an expanded clone.

j_call d_call clone_size cdr3_length v_call cdr3_nt cdr3_aa
TRBJ2-7 TRBD1 . 16 TRBV9 TGTGCCAGCAGCGTAACCGGGACAGGGGGCATAGGCGAGCAGTACTTC CASSVTGTGGIGEQYF
TRBJ1-4 . . 17 TRBV9 TGTGCCAGCAGCCCAGGCCCCGGGGGGGCGGCGAACGAAAAACTGTTTTTT CASSPGPGGAANEKLFF
TRBJ1-4 . . 12 TRBV6-6 TGTGCCAGCCGGGACATTAATGAAAAACTGTTTTTT CASRDINEKLFF
TRBJ2-7 TRBD1 once 14 TRBV4-3 TGCGCCAGCAGCCGAACAGGGGCCTCCTACGAGCAGTACTTC CASSRTGASYEQYF
TRBJ2-1 TRBD2 . 16 TRBV7-9 TGTGCCAGCAGCCCTCTGGCGGGAGGGCCCTACAATGAGCAGTTCTTC CASSPLAGGPYNEQFF
TRBJ2-2 . . 16 TRBV19 TGTGCCAGTACCTCCAAGAGGGGAGGAGGCACCGGGGAGCTGTTTTTT CASTSKRGGGTGELFF
TRBJ2-5 TRBD2 . 17 TRBV7-9 TGTGCCAGCAGCTTAGGCCTAGCGGGAGCTACACGGGAGACCCAGTACTTC CASSLGLAGATRETQYF
TRBJ1-3 . few 14 TRBV7-9 TGTGCCAGCAGGGCGGGCCTGGGGGGAAACACCATATATTTT CASRAGLGGNTIYF
TRBJ2-4 . . 14 TRBV5-4 TGTGCCAGCAGCCAAACGGTAGCCAAAAACATTCAGTACTTC CASSQTVAKNIQYF
TRBJ2-1 . once 15 TRBV13 TGTGCCAGCAGCTTAACTGTGACTAGTAACAATGAGCAGTTCTTC CASSLTVTSNNEQFF
TRBJ2-7 . . 11 TRBV2 TGTGCCAGCGGTGGCACCTACGAGCAGTACTTC CASGGTYEQYF
TRBJ2-7 . once 15 TRBV6-5 TGTGCCAGCAGTTACACGGCCTCCCCCTGGGGCGAGCAGTACTTC CASSYTASPWGEQYF
TRBJ2-1 . . 11 TRBV20-1 TGCAGTGCTAGAGATAGCGCGCCGGAGTTCTTC CSARDSAPEFF
TRBJ1-2 TRBD1 . 14 TRBV19 TGTGCCAGCCGGGACAGGACATCGGACGGTGGCTACACCTTC CASRDRTSDGGYTF
TRBJ1-2 . . 13 TRBV30 TGTGCCTGGAGTGTTGGACCGACCTATGGCTACACCTTC CAWSVGPTYGYTF
TRBJ2-7 TRBD1 . 15 TRBV28 TGTGCCAGCAGTGTCCTCGGGACAGGGGATAGCGAGCAGTACTTC CASSVLGTGDSEQYF
TRBJ1-1 . . 14 TRBV5-8 TGTGCCAGCAGCTTGTCGGGATTGAACACTGAAGCTTTCTTT CASSLSGLNTEAFF
TRBJ2-3 TRBD1 . 15 TRBV6-1 TGTGCCAGCAGTGAACCCAGGGGGCTCACAGATACGCAGTATTTT CASSEPRGLTDTQYF
TRBJ2-1 . . 15 TRBV5-1 TGCGCCAGCAGAACAGCGGAGGGCTCCTACAATGAGCAGTTCTTC CASRTAEGSYNEQFF
TRBJ1-4 . . 15 TRBV2 TGTGCCAGCAGGGGGGGGACATCAACTAATGAAAAACTGTTTTTT CASRGGTSTNEKLFF
TRBJ2-3 . . 14 TRBV6-5 TGTGCCAGCAGGCGCAGCTCTAGCACAGATACGCAGTATTTT CASRRSSSTDTQYF
TRBJ1-2 TRBD1 few 15 TRBV7-9 TGTGCCAGCAGCTTAGAGGGACAGCTGAACTATGGCTACACCTTC CASSLEGQLNYGYTF
TRBJ2-5 . . 13 TRBV2 TGTGCCAGCAGTGAGGGTACTCAAGAGACCCAGTACTTC CASSEGTQETQYF